These 20 T cell receptor beta chains share one sample of origin, sequenced in a study of beta chain features in type 1 diabetes. For these TCRs, the target antigens are not known. Isolated RNA was reverse transcribed in full, so expressed TCRB transcripts were sequenced. The protocol was immunoSEQ multiplex PCR, while the TCRdb copy is restricted to in-frame clones and leaves out a portion. This sample has a few hundred thousand clones, with roughly 17% found just once. Regarding the study as a whole: Moderately but significantly shorter TCRB CDR3s were found in Type 1 diabetes patients in all four CD4+ subsets.

Sequencing was carried out using naive CD4+ T cells from blood. The source is a man in his thirties or forties with type 1 diabetes.

This clone was counted a few times. The chain carries TRBV10-3 and TRBJ2-3, with D possibly matching TRBD2 (6 bases). V dropped 10 bases and J dropped 0 bases, with 14 bases sitting between them. The CDR3 consists of 14 residues. Looked up from germline, CDR1 is ENHRY and CDR2 is SYGVKD. CDR3 nucleotide sequence: TGTGCCACCGACGGGAGCGGGAGCACAGATACGCAGTATTTT. Translated, it gives CATDGSGSTDTQYF.

J is TRBJ2-7 and V is TRBV29-1; tentative D call: TRBD1 (6 bases). Trimming removed 4 bases at V and 4 bases at J, with 17 bases between. The length of the CDR3 is 14 residues. The germline V gene has CDR1 SQVTM and CDR2 ANQGSEA. CDR3 loop: CSVVVGASIYEQYF. The DNA of the CDR3 is TGCAGCGTTGTGGTGGGGGCGTCCATTTACGAGCAGTACTTC.

The chain's CDR3 is CASSRGESVYEQYF. In DNA, the CDR3 is TGCGCCAGCAGCAGGGGCGAAAGTGTCTACGAGCAGTACTTC. The V call is TRBV4-1, the J call TRBJ2-7; TRBD1 might be the D (5 bases). The CDR3 consists of 14 residues. The germline V gene has CDR1 MGHRA and CDR2 YSYEKL. Trimming took 5 bases from V and 3 from J, leaving 14 bases between them.

This clone was found a few times. The J gene is TRBJ2-3, the V gene TRBV29-1; D may be TRBD2 (6 bases). This CDR3 has 12 residues. V was pared by 6 bases and J by 5 bases, with 12 bases between. CDR1 SQVTM and CDR2 ANQGSEA come from the germline V gene. CDR3 DNA: TGCAGCGTCAACTCCGGGGGAGATACGCAGTATTTT. Translating it yields CSVNSGGDTQYF.

This clone was detected a few times. This rearrangement joins TRBV5-4 to TRBJ2-1; TRBD1 might be the D (5 bases). The CDR3 is 13 amino acids. The V end was cut by 3 bases, the J end by 6 bases, with 10 bases between. Looked up from germline, CDR1 is SGHNT and CDR2 is YYREEE (reference sequence). The CDR3 loop is CASSSARGNEQFF. The CDR3 DNA sequence: TGTGCCAGCAGCTCGGCTAGGGGCAATGAGCAGTTCTTC. The whole variable domain, remainder taken from reference TRBV5-4 and TRBJ2-1, is ETGVTQSPTHLIKTRGQQVTLRCSSQSGHNTVSWYQQALGQGPQFIFQYYREEENGRGNFPPRFSGLQFPNYSSELNVNALELDDSALYLCASSSARGNEQFFGPGTRLTVL.

The chain employs TRBV13 and TRBJ2-1, with D perhaps assigned TRBD1 or TRBD2 (5 bases each). V was pared by 4 bases and J by 2 bases, with 18 bases between. Germline values: CDR1 PRHDT, CDR2 FYEKMQ (reference sequence). The CDR3 is 17 residues long. The CDR3 loop reads CASSSPFSGTTYNEQFF. The CDR3 region has the DNA TGTGCCAGCAGCTCCCCTTTTTCAGGGACGACCTACAATGAGCAGTTCTTC.

The sample holds a few counts of this clone. This rearrangement joins TRBV15 to TRBJ2-7, with 13 bases lining up with TRBD2. Germline-derived CDR1 and CDR2 are LNHNV and YYDKDF (reference sequence). V trimming: 3 bases; J trimming: 3 bases; junction bases outside the gene matches: 8. The CDR3 consists of 17 residues. The CDR3 protein is CATSRRYRTSGGYEQYF. CDR3 DNA sequence: TGTGCCACCAGCAGGCGCTATAGGACTAGCGGGGGCTACGAGCAGTACTTC.

About this clone itself: This CDR3 is also generated by other DNA sequences in the sample. In DNA form, the CDR3 reads TGCGCCAGCAGCTTGGCTGGATTGAACACCGGGGAGCTGTTTTTT. This codes for CASSLAGLNTGELFF. The chain combines TRBV5-1 with TRBJ2-2; D gene unclear. The CDR3 runs to 15 residues. V lost 0 bases, J lost 1 base, and 7 bases lay in between. CDR1 is SGHRS and CDR2 is YFSETQ in the germline V gene.

The gene calls are TRBV9 and TRBJ2-3; 12 nucleotides align to TRBD2. V shed 0 bases, J shed 5 bases, and the junction held 4 bases outside the gene matches. This CDR3 is built from 16 residues. The germline gives CDR1 SGDLS, CDR2 YYNGEE. CDR3 protein: CASSVVLAGGQDTQYF. CDR3 DNA: TGTGCCAGCAGCGTAGTGCTAGCGGGAGGGCAAGATACGCAGTATTTT.

This clone has only a few counts. The chain has TRBV5-1 and TRBJ1-1; D remains unclear. Germline CDR1 SGHRS, CDR2 YFSETQ. Trimming cost V 3 bases and J 1 base, with 4 bases left between them. The CDR3 spans 12 residues. CDR3 sequence reads: CASSYQNTEAFF. The CDR3 bases are TGCGCCAGCAGCTATCAGAACACTGAAGCTTTCTTT.

This clone was seen only a few times. The chain couples TRBV19 to TRBJ2-3; D is possibly TRBD1 (6 bases). Trimming cost V 5 bases and J 3 bases, with 9 bases left between them. Germline V gives CDR1 LNHDA, CDR2 SQIVND (reference sequence). CDR3 size: 13 residues. CDR3: CASSVQGTDTQYF. The CDR3 region has the DNA TGTGCCAGTAGTGTCCAGGGGACAGATACGCAGTATTTT.

This clone was detected a few times. This sequence joins TRBV2 and TRBJ2-3; D not certain. With 0 bases removed from V and 6 bases from J, the gap between germline ends came to 4 bases. The CDR3 is made up of 12 amino acids. Germline CDR1 reads SNHLY; CDR2 reads FYNNEI. CDR3: CASSEAGDTQYF. The CDR3 nucleotides are TGTGCCAGCAGTGAAGCGGGGGATACGCAGTATTTT.

V usage is TRBV28 and J usage is TRBJ2-1; 9 bases line up with TRBD1. V dropped 5 bases and J dropped 7; count of bases not matched to a gene: 6. The CDR3 has 14 residues. Germline values: CDR1 MDHEN, CDR2 SYDVKM. In nucleotides, the CDR3 is TGTGCCAGCAGTCTCGGGACAGGGCTGAATGAGCAGTTCTTC. Translation gives CASSLGTGLNEQFF.

This clone has a handful of counts. This sequence joins TRBV6-5 and TRBJ2-7; 7 bases match TRBD1. The CDR3 runs to 15 residues. V shed 0 bases, J shed 7 bases, and the junction held 9 bases outside the gene matches. CDR1 MNHEY and CDR2 SVGAGI come from the germline V gene. CDR3 amino acids: CASSYSWQGVGEQYF. CDR3 coding DNA: TGTGCCAGCAGTTACTCGTGGCAGGGGGTAGGGGAGCAGTACTTC.

This clone appeared a few times. This sequence joins TRBV5-1 and TRBJ2-3; 8 positions match TRBD2. The V gene's germline CDR1 is SGHRS and CDR2 YFSETQ. CDR3 length: 16 amino acids. V lost 4 bases and J lost 2; bases outside the gene matches: 9. This CDR3 is CASSLGSSGDTDTQYF. The DNA for the CDR3 is TGCGCCAGCAGCCTGGGGAGTAGCGGGGACACAGATACGCAGTATTTT.

CDR3 in amino acids: CASTAKETQYF. In DNA, the CDR3 is TGTGCCAGCACTGCTAAAGAGACCCAGTACTTC. This sequence joins TRBV2 and TRBJ2-5; D call uncertain. The CDR3 contains 11 residues. Trimming cost V 7 bases and J 3 bases, with 6 bases left between them. Germline CDR1 reads SNHLY; CDR2 reads FYNNEI. Combining the CDR3 with reference TRBV2 and TRBJ2-5 gives the whole variable domain EPEVTQTPSHQVTQMGQEVILRCVPISNHLYFYWYRQILGQKVEFLVSFYNNEISEKSEIFDDQFSVERPDGSNFTLKIRSTKLEDSAMYFCASTAKETQYFGPGTRLLVL.

This clone was detected a few times. The chain has TRBV7-8 and TRBJ2-7; tentatively, D is TRBD1 (6 bases). V shed 3 bases and J shed 3 bases, with 18 bases lying between them. Germline V gene data show CDR1 as SGHVS and CDR2 as FQNEAQ. This CDR3 is built from 16 residues. The CDR3 is CASSLSGTGSHYEQYF. The CDR3 coding sequence is TGTGCCAGCAGCTTGTCCGGCACAGGGTCCCACTACGAGCAGTACTTC. The whole variable domain, filled in from reference TRBV7-8 and TRBJ2-7, reads GAGVSQSPRYKVAKRGQDVALRCDPISGHVSLFWYQQALGQGPEFLTYFQNEAQLDKSGLPSDRFFAERPEGSVSTLKIQRTQQEDSAVYLCASSLSGTGSHYEQYFGPGTRLTVT.

The rearrangement uses TRBV11-1 and TRBJ2-5, with D possibly matching TRBD1 (6 bases). Trimming removed 1 base from V and 5 bases from J, with 8 bases in between. This CDR3 spans 13 amino acids. The germline CDR1 and CDR2 sequences are SGHAT and FQDESV (reference sequence). The chain's CDR3 is CASSLGGRETQYF. The CDR3 DNA reads TGTGCCAGCAGCTTAGGGGGGCGGGAGACCCAGTACTTC.

V is TRBV29-1 and J is TRBJ1-1; D gene uncertain. The CDR3 loop spans 11 amino acids. V lost 7 bases and J lost 0, with 6 bases in between. Germline CDR1 SQVTM, CDR2 ANQGSEA. The CDR3 region has the DNA TGCAGCGGACGGATGAACACTGAAGCTTTCTTT. This gives the protein CSGRMNTEAFF.

This clone has just a few counts. The V and J genes are TRBV29-1 and TRBJ2-3, with no clear D. Germline CDR1 reads SQVTM; CDR2 reads ANQGSEA. The ends were cut back, 4 bases at V and 3 bases at J, with 8 bases in the middle. The CDR3 has 12 amino acids. CDR3 DNA: TGCAGCGTTGTCACTATTACAGATACGCAGTATTTT. Its translation is CSVVTITDTQYF.